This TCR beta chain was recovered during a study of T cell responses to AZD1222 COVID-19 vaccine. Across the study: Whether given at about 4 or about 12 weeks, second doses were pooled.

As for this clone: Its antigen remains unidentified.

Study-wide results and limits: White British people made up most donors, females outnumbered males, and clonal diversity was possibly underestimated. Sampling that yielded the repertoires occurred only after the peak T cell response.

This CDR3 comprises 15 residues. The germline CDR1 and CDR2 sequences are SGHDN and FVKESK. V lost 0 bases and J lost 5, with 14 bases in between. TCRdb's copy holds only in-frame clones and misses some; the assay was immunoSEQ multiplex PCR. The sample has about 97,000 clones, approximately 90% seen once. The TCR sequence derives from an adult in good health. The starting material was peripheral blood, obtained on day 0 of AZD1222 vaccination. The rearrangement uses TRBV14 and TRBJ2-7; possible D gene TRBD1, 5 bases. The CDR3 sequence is CASSQERQGADEQYF. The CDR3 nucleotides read TGTGCCAGCAGCCAAGAAAGACAAGGGGCCGACGAGCAGTACTTC.